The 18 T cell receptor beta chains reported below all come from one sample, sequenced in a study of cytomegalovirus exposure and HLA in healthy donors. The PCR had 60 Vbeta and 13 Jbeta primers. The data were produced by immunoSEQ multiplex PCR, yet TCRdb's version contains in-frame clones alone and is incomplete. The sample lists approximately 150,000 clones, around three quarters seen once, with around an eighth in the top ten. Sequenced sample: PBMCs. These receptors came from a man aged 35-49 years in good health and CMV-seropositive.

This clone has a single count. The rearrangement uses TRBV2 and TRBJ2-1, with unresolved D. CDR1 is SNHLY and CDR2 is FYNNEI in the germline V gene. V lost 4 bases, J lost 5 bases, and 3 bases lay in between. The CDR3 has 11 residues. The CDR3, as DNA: TGTGCCAGCAGTGCAAACAATGAGCAGTTCTTC. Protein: CASSANNEQFF.

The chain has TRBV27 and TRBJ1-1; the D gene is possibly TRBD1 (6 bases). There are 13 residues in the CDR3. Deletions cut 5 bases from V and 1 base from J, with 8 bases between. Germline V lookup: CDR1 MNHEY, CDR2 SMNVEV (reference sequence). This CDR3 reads CASSGGANTEAFF. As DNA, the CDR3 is TGTGCCAGCAGTGGGGGGGCGAACACTGAAGCTTTCTTT.

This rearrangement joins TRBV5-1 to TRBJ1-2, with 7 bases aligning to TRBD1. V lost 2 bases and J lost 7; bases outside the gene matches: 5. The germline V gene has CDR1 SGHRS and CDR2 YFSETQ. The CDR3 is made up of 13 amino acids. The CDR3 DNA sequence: TGCGCCAGCAGCTTTACAGGGGATGGTGGCTACACCTTC. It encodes CASSFTGDGGYTF.

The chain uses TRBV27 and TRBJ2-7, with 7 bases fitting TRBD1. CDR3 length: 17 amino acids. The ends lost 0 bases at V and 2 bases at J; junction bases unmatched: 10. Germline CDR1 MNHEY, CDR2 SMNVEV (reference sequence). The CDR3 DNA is TGTGCCAGCAGTTTATCCCACTACCGGGACAGAGCCTACGAGCAGTACTTC. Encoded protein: CASSLSHYRDRAYEQYF.

Here the CDR3 DNA reads TGCGCCAGCAGCCAAGATAATACGGGAGTTGATACGCAGTATTTT. This encodes CASSQDNTGVDTQYF. This chain connects TRBV4-3 to TRBJ2-3, with a tentative D call TRBD2 (6 bases). Germline CDR1 LGHNA, CDR2 YSLEER. Trimming left V 0 bases short and J 6 bases short, with 13 bases between. This CDR3 spans 15 amino acids.

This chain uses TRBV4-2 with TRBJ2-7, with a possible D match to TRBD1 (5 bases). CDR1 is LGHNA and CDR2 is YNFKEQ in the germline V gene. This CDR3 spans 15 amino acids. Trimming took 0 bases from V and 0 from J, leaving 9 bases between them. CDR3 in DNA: TGTGCCAGCAGCCAAGATGACAGAGCCTCCTACGAGCAGTACTTC. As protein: CASSQDDRASYEQYF.

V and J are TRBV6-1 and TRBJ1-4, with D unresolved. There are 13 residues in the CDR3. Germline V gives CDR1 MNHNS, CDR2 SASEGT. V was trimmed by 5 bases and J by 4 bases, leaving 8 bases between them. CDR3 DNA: TGTGCCAGCAGTCGGTTGTTTAATGAAAAACTGTTTTTT. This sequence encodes CASSRLFNEKLFF.

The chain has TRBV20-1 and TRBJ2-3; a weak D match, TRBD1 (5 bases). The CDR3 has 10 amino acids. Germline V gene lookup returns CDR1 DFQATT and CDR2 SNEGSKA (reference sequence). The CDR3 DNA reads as TGCACAGGGATTACAGATACGCAGTATTTT. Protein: CTGITDTQYF.

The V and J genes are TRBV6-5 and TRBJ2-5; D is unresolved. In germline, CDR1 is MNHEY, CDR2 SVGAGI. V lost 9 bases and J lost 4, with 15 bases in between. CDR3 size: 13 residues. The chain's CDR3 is CASLSYNLETQYF. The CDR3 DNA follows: TGTGCCAGTCTCAGTTACAATCTAGAGACCCAGTACTTC.

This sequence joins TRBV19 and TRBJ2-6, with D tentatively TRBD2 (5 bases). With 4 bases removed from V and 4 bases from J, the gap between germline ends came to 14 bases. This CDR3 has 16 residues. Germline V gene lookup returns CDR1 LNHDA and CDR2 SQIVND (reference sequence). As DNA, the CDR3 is TGTGCCAGTAGTAGGCGAGGAGGATCCGGGGCCAACGTCCTGACTTTC. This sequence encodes CASSRRGGSGANVLTF.

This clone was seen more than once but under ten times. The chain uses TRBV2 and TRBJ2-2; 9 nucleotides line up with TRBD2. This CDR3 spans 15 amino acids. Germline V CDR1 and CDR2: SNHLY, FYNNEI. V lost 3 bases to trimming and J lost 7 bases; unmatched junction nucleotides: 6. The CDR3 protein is CASSEDLAGYGELFF. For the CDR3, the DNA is TGTGCCAGCAGTGAGGACCTAGCGGGATACGGGGAGCTGTTTTTT.

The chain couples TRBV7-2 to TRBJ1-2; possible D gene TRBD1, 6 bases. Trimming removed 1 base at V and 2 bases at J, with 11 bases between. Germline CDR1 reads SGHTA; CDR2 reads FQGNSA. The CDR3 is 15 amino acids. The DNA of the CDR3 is TGTGCCAGCAGCTTAGTCCCTACAGGGAACTATGGCTACACCTTC. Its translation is CASSLVPTGNYGYTF.

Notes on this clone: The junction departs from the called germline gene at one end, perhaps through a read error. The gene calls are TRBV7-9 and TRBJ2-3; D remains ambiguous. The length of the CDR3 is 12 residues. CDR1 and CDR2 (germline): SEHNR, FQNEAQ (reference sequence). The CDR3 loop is CSSTPRTDTQYF. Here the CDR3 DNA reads TGTTCCAGCACCCCGAGGACAGATACGCAGTATTTT.

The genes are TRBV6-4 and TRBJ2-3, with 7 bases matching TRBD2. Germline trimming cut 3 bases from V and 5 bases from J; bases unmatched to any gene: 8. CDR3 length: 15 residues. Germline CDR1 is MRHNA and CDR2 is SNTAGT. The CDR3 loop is CASSDGAGVKDTQYF. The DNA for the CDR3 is TGTGCCAGCAGTGATGGGGCGGGAGTGAAAGATACGCAGTATTTT.

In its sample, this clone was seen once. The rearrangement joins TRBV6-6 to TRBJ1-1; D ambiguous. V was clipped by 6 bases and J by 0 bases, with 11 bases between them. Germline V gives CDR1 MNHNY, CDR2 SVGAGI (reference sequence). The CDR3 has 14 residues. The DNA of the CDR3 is TGTGCCAGCAGGACCTCGGGGATGAACACTGAAGCTTTCTTT. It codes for CASRTSGMNTEAFF.

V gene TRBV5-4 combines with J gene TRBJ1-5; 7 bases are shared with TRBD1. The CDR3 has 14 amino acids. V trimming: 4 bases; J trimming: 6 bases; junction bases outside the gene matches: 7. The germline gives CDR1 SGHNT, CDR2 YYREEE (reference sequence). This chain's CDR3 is CASSLQGSAQPQHF. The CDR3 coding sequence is TGTGCCAGCAGCCTACAGGGGTCGGCTCAGCCCCAGCATTTT.

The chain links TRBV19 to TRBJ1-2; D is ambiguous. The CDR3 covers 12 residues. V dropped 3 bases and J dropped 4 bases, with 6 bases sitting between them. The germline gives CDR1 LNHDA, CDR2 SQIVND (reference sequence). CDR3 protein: CASSILGYGYTF. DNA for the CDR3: TGTGCCAGTAGTATTCTAGGCTATGGCTACACCTTC.

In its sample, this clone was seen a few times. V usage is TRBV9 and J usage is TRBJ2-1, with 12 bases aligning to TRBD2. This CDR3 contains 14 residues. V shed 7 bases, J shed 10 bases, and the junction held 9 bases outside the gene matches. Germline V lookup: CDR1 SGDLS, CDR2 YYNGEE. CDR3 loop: CASSPGTSGYEQFF. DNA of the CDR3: TGTGCCAGCTCGCCCGGGACTAGCGGGTACGAGCAGTTCTTC.